The entry below gives a single T cell receptor beta chain sequence along with its context. Its antigen is still unknown. Researchers divided each subset's genomic DNA evenly across several immunoSEQ plates. Sequencing used immunoSEQ multiplex PCR; TCRdb keeps in-frame clones, though not all of them. The table has approximately 2.5 million clones, around nine tenths seen once. The CDR3 loop spans 14 amino acids. Deletions cut 0 bases from V and 5 bases from J, with 12 bases between. CDR1 is SGHRS, CDR2 YFSETQ, per germline. The sample originates from a study of shared clonotypes between healthy human individuals. Findings and caveats of the study: Having only a few donors restricted how much genetic and exposure-history diversity was captured. Clonotypes that were shared across a few donors made up around 5% of naive CD4 clonotypes.

All donors qualified as healthy HIV-negative adults and had experienced no recent acute infections or vaccinations. The receptor comes from a young man in good health. The chain uses TRBV5-1 and TRBJ2-7, with a possible D match to TRBD1 (5 bases). The sequencing input was naive CD4+ T cells sorted from blood. The sample's subset: CD45RA+ positively selected. The CDR3 is CASSLGQGSDEQYF. The CDR3 DNA follows: TGCGCCAGCAGCTTGGGTCAGGGTTCGGACGAGCAGTACTTC.